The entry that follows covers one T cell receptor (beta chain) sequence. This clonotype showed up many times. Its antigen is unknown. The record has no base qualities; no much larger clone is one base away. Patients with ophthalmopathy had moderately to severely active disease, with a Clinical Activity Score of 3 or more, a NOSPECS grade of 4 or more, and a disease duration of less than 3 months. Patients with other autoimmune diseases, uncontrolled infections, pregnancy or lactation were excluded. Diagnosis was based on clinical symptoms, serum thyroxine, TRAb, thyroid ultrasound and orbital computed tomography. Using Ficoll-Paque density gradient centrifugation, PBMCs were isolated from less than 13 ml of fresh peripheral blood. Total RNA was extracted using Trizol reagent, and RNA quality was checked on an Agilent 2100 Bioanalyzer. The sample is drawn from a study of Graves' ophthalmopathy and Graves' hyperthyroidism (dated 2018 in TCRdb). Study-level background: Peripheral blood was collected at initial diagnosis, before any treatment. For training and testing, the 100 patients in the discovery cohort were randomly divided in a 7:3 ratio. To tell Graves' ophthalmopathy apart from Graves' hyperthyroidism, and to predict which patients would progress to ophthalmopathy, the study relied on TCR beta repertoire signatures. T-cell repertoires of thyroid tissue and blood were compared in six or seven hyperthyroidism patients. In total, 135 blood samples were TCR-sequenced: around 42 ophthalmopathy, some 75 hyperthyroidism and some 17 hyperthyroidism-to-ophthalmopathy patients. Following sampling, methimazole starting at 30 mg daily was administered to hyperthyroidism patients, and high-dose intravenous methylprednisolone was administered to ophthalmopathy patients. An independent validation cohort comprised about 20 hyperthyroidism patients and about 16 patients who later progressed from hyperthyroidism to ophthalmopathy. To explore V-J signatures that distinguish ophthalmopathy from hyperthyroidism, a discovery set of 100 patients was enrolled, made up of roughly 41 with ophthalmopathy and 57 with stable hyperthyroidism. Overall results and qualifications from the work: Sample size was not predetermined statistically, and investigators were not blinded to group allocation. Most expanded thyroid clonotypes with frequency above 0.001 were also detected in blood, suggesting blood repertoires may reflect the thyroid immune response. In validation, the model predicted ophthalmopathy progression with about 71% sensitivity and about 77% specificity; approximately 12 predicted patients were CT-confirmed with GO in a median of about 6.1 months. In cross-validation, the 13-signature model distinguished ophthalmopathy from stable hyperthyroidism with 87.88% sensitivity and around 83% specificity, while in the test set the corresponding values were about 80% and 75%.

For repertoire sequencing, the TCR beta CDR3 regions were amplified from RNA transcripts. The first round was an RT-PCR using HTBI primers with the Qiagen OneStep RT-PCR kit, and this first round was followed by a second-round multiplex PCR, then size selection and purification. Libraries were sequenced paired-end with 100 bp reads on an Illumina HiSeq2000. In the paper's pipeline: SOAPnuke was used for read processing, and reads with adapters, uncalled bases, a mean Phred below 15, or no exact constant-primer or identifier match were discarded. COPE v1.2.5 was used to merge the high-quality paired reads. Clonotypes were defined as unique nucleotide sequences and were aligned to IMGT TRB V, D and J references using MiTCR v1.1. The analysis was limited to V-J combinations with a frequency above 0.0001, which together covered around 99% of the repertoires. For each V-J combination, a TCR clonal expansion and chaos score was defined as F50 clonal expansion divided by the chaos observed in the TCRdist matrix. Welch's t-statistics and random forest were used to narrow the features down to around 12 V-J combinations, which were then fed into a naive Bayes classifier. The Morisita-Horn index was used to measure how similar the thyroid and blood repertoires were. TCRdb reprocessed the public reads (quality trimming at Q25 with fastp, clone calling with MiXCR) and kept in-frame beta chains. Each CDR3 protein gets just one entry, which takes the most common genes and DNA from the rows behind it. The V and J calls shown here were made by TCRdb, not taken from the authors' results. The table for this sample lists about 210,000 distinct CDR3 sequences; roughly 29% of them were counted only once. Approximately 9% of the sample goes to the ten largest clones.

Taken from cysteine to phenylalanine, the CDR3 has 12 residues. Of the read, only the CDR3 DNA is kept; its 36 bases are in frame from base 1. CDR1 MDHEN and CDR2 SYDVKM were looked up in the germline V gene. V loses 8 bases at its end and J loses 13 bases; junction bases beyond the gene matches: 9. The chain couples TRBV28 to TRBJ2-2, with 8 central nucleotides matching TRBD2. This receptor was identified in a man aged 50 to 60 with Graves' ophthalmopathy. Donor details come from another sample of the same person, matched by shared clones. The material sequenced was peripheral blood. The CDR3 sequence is CASRTTSAGLFF. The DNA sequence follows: TGTGCCAGCCGGACGACTAGCGCCGGGCTGTTTTTT.